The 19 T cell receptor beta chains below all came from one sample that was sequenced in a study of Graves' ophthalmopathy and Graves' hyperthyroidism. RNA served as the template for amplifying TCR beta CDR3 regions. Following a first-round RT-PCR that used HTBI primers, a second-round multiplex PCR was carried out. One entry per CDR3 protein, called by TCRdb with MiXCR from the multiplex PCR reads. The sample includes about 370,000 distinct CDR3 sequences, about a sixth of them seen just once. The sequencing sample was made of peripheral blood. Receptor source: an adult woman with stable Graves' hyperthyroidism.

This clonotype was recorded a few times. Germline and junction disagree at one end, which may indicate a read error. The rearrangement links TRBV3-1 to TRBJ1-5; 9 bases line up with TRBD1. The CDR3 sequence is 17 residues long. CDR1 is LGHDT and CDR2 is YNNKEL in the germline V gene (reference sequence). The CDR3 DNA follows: TGTGCCAGCGGCCAACTCCCGGGACAGGGAAGCAATCAGCCCCAGCATTTT. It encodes CASGQLPGQGSNQPQHF.

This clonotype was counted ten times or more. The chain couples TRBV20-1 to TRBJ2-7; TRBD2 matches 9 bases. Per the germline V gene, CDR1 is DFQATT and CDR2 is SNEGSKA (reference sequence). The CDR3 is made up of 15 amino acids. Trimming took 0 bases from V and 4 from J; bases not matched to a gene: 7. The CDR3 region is CSARESLAGMYEQYF. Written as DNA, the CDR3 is TGCAGTGCTAGAGAGAGTCTAGCGGGAATGTACGAGCAGTACTTC.

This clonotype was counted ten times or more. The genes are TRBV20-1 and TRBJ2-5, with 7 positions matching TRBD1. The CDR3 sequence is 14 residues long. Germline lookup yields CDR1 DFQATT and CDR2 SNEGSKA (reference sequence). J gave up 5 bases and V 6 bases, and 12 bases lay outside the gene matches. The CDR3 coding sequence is TGCAGTGCCACATTATCCGGGACAGCGGAGACCCAGTACTTC. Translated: CSATLSGTAETQYF.

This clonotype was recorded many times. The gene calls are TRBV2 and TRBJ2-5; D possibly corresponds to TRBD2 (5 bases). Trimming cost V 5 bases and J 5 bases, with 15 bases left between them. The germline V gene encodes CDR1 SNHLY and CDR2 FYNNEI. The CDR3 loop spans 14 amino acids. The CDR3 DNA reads TGTGCCAGCAGTTTCGACCGGGGTCGGGAGACCCAGTACTTC. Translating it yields CASSFDRGRETQYF.

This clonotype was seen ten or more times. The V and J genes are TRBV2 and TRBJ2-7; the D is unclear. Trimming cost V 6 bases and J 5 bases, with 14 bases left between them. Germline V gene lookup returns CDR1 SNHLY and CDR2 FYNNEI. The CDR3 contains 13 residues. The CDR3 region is CASSPLEYHEQYF. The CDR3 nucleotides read TGTGCCAGCAGCCCCTTGGAGTACCACGAGCAGTACTTC.

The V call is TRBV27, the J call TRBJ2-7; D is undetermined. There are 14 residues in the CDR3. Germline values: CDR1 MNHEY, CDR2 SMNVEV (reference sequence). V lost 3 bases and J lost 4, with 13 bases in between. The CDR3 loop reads CASSFADSIYEQYF. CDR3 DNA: TGTGCCAGCAGTTTTGCAGATTCCATTTACGAGCAGTACTTC.

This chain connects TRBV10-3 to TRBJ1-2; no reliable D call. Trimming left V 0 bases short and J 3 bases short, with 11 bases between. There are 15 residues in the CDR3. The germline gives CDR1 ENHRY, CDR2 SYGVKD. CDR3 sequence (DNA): TGTGCCATCAGTGAGTCGAGTGGGCTGTACTATGGCTACACCTTC. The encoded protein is CAISESSGLYYGYTF.

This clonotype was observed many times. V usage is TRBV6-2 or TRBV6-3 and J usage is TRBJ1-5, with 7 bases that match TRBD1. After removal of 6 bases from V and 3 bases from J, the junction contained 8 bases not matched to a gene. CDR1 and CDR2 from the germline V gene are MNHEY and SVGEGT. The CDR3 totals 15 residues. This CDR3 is CASSPRQGANQPQHF. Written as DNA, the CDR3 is TGTGCCAGCAGCCCCCGACAGGGTGCCAATCAGCCCCAGCATTTT.

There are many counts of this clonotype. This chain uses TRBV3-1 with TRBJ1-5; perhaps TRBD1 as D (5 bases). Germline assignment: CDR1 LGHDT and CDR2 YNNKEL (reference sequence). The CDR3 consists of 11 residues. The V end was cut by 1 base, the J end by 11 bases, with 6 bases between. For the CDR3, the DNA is TGTGCCAGCAGCCAAGGGGGGTCCCAGCATTTT. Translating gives CASSQGGSQHF.

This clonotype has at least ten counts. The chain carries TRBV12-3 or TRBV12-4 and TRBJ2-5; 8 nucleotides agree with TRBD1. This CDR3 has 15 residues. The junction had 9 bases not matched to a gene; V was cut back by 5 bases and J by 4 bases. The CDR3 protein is CASSTTRTGSETQYF. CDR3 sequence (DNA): TGTGCCAGCAGTACGACGCGGACAGGGTCAGAGACCCAGTACTTC.

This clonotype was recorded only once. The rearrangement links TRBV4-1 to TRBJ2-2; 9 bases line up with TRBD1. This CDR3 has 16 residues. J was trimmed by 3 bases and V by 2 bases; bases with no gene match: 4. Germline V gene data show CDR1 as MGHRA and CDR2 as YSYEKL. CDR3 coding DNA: TGCGCCAGCAGCCAACCGGACAGGGGTTACACCGGGGAGCTGTTTTTT. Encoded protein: CASSQPDRGYTGELFF.

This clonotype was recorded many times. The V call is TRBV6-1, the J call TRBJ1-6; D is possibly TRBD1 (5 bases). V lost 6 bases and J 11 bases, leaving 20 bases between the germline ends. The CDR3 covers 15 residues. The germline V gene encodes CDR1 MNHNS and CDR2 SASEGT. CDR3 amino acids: CASRDLDEGLPPLHF. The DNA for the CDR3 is TGTGCCAGCAGAGACCTCGATGAGGGGCTTCCACCCCTCCACTTT.

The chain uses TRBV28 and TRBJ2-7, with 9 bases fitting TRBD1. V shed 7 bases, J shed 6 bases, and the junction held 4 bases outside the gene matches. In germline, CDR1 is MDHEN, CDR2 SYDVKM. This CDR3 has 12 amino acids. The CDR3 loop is CASTRDRAEQYF. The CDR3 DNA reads TGTGCCAGCACCCGGGACAGGGCCGAGCAGTACTTC.

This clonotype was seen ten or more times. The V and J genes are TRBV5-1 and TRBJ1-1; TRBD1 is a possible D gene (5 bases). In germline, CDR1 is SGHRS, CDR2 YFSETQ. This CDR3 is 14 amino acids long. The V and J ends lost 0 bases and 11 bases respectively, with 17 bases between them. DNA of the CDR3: TGCGCCAGCAGCTTGGCCGAGGGGAATCTGCAGGCTTTCTTT. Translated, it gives CASSLAEGNLQAFF. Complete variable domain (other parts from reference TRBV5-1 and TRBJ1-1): KAGVTQTPRYLIKTRGQQVTLSCSPISGHRSVSWYQQTPGQGLQFLFEYFSETQRNKGNFPGRFSGRQFSNSRSEMNVSTLELGDSALYLCASSLAEGNLQAFFGQGTRLTVV.

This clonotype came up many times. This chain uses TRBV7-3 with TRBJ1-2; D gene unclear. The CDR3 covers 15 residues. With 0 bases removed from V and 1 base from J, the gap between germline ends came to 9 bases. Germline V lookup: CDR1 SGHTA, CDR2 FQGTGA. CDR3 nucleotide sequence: TGTGCCAGCAGCTTAACTGCCAGTAGTAACTATGGCTACACCTTC. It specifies CASSLTASSNYGYTF.

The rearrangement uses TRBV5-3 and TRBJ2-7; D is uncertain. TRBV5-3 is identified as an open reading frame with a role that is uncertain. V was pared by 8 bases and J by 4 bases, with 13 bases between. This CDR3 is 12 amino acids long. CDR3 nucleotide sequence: TGTGCCAGCAGCCCGGCACCTTACGAGCAGTACTTC. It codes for CASSPAPYEQYF.

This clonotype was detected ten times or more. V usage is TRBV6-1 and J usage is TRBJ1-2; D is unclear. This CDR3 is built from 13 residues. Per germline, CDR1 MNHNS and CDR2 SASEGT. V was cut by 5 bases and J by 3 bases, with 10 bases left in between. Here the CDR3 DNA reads TGTGCCAGCAGTCAAAGCACGGACTATGGCTACACCTTC. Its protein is CASSQSTDYGYTF.

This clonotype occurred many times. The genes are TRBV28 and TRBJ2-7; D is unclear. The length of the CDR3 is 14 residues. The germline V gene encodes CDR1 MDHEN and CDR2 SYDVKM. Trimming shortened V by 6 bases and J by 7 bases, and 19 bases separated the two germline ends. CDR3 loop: CASRGPLHEYEQYF. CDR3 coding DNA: TGTGCCAGCAGGGGCCCCCTCCATGAGTATGAGCAGTACTTC.

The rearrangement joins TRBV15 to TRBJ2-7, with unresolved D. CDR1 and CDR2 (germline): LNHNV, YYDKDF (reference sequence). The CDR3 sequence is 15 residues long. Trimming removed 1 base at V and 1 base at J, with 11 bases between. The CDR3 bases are TGTGCCACCAGCAGAGGTAAAGATGGTTCCTACGAGCAGTACTTC. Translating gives CATSRGKDGSYEQYF.